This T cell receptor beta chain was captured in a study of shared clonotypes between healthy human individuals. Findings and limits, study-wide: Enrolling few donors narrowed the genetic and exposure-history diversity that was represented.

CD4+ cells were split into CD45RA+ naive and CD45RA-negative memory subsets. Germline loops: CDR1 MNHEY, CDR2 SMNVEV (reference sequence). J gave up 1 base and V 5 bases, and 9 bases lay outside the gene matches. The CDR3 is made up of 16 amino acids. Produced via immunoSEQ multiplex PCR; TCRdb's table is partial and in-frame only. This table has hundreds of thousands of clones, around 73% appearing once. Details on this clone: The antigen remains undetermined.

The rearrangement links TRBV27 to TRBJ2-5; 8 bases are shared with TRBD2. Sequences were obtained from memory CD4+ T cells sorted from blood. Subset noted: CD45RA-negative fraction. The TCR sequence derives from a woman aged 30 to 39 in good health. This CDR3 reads CASSHGGGILQETQYF. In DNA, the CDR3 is TGTGCCAGCAGTCATGGCGGGGGGATACTCCAAGAGACCCAGTACTTC.